The source of this T cell receptor (beta chain) is a study of T-cell reconstitution after alpha-beta-depleted transplantation in children. Unique molecular identifiers were used in preparing the TCRbeta library. TCRdb recomputed calls from the PCR reads with MiXCR, one row per CDR3 protein. The table has 150,000 to 250,000 distinct CDR3 sequences, roughly 15% seen once; the top ten hold about 13%. The V end was cut by 4 bases, the J end by 1 base, with 17 bases between. CDR1 SGHTA and CDR2 FQGNSA come from the germline V gene. The CDR3 length is 17 residues. This clonotype came up many times. This sequence originates from a human donor who donated a stem cell graft to a child with acute lymphoblastic leukemia. The V gene is TRBV7-2, the J gene TRBJ1-5; D is perhaps TRBD1 (6 bases). This specimen consisted of PBMCs from the stem cell graft donor, obtained from the stem cell graft. In nucleotides, the CDR3 is TGTGCCAGCAGCTCGACGACATTCAGGGGAAGCAATCAGCCCCAGCATTTT. Translated: CASSSTTFRGSNQPQHF.